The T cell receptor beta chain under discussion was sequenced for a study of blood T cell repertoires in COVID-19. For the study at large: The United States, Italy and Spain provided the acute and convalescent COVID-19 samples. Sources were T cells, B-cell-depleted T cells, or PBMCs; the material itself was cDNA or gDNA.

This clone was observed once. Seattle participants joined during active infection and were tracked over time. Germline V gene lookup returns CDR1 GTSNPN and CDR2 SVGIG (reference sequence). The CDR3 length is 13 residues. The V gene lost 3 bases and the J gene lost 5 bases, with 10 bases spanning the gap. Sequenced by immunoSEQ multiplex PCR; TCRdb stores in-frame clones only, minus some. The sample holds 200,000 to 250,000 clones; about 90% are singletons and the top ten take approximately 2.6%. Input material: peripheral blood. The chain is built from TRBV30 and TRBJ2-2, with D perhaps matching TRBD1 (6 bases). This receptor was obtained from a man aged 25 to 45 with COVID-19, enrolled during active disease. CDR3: CAWRGQGTGELFF. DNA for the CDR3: TGTGCCTGGAGAGGGCAGGGGACCGGGGAGCTGTTTTTT. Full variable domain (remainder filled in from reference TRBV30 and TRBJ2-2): SQTIHQWPATLVQPVGSPLSLECTVEGTSNPNLYWYRQAAGRGLQLLFYSVGIGQISSEVPQNLSASRPQDRQFILSSKKLLLSDSGFYLCAWRGQGTGELFFGEGSRLTVL.